A single T cell receptor (beta chain) is shown here with its context. Participants, 18 to 89 years old, spanned 25 or so US areas. Exposed enrollees had met someone with a PCR-confirmed or clinician-diagnosed COVID-19 case at some point within the 2 weeks before study entry. The sample is drawn from a study of blood T cell repertoires in COVID-19. Original processing notes: Estimation of nucleated cell counts was performed using reference gene primer amplification. Generated by immunoSEQ multiplex PCR, the TCRdb table keeps only in-frame clones and is missing some. That table furnishes V, J and clone size, whereas the DNA furnished D and trimming. Of over 350,000 clones listed, approximately 90% are singletons. V was pared by 2 bases and J by 5 bases, with 12 bases of the junction left unmatched. This CDR3 region has 16 residues. CDR1 and CDR2 from the germline V gene are MNHEY and SVGEGT.

The rearrangement uses TRBV6-2 or TRBV6-3 and TRBJ2-7; 7 bases fit TRBD1. The TCR originated in a woman aged 40 to 50 who had been exposed to COVID-19. Sequenced material: PBMCs or T cells enriched from blood (not recorded which). The CDR3 bases are TGTGCCAGCAGTTACGGATCGAGACAGGGCTGGCACGAGCAGTACTTC. Translating gives CASSYGSRQGWHEQYF.